This TCR beta chain was found in a study of blood T cell repertoires in COVID-19. The germline V gene has CDR1 MGHRA and CDR2 YSYEKL. V gave up 0 bases and J gave up 13 bases, with 16 bases separating them. This CDR3 is built from 14 residues. The table came from immunoSEQ multiplex PCR; TCRdb's copy has only in-frame clones and leaves some out. The data hold about 180,000 clones, with around 87% observed a single time. This clone was detected only once. The source of this sequence is a woman in her 70s with COVID-19, enrolled during active disease. The chain links TRBV4-1 to TRBJ2-1; a possible D gene is TRBD1 (6 bases). Sequenced: peripheral blood. The CDR3: CASSQDFVRGPQFF. CDR3 coding DNA: TGCGCCAGCAGCCAAGATTTCGTCAGGGGCCCTCAGTTCTTC.